This T cell receptor (beta chain) was recovered during a study of blood T cells in healthy people across ages. PCR was performed a second time for 7 to 11 cycles using a sample-barcoded 5' primer and a J-beta primer mix. TCRdb redid the calling of the 5' RACE reads with MiXCR, one entry per CDR3 protein. This table has about 1.4 million distinct CDR3 sequences, approximately 59% appearing once. CDR1 and CDR2 (germline): MGHRA, YSYEKL. Trimming at V came to 1 base and at J to 8 bases, leaving 5 bases not matched to a gene. The CDR3 loop spans 14 amino acids. There were at least 5 micrograms of total RNA extracted from every sample.

The origin of this receptor is a man aged 18-30 years in good health. The chain employs TRBV4-1 and TRBJ2-1; TRBD1 matches at 7 bases. Sequenced input: blood. The CDR3 spells CASSQGTDRDEQFF. CDR3 in DNA: TGCGCCAGCAGCCAAGGTACTGACAGGGATGAGCAGTTCTTC.